The entry below describes one TCR beta chain. These data are taken from a study of technical replicates of blood from several donors. The data were produced by immunoSEQ multiplex PCR, yet TCRdb's version contains in-frame clones alone and is incomplete. The sample lists some 80,000 clones; 96% were seen once. V was shortened by 1 base and J by 7 bases, with 13 bases between the two germline ends. Germline assignment: CDR1 LGHNA and CDR2 YSLEER. CDR3 length: 15 amino acids. The material sequenced was T cells isolated from PBMCs. This receptor was taken from a human donor in good health. The genes are TRBV4-3 and TRBJ1-4; D is perhaps TRBD1 (5 bases). The CDR3 reads CASSQVQAGGEKLFF. DNA for the CDR3: TGCGCCAGCAGCCAAGTACAGGCGGGAGGTGAAAAACTGTTTTTT.